A selection of T cell receptor beta chains follows, all from one sample in a study of cytomegalovirus exposure and HLA in healthy donors. Assay used: immunoSEQ multiplex PCR; TCRdb lists only in-frame clones, some missing. The sample contains 95,000 to 120,000 clones, 90% to 96% of which appear only once. Sequenced sample: PBMCs. These receptors came from a woman aged 18-30 years in good health and CMV-seronegative. Each CDR3 is given with its conserved first and last residue. Each record gives: D gene, V gene, clone size, J gene, CDR3 DNA, CDR3 protein. A D gene is named only where the DNA matches it firmly. The size field is filled for only some rows; it gives once, few, many or a size class.

TRBD2,TRBV6-6,NA,TRBJ2-1,TGTGCCAGCAGTTACTCTAGCGGGGGCAACTACAATGAGCAGTTCTTC,CASSYSSGGNYNEQFF
NA,TRBV5-6,few,TRBJ1-1,TGTGCCAGCAGCTTACGGGGCACTGAAGCTTTCTTT,CASSLRGTEAFF
NA,TRBV30,NA,TRBJ1-2,TGTGCCTGGAGCCGTAACTATGGCTACACCTTC,CAWSRNYGYTF
NA,TRBV5-1,NA,TRBJ1-4,TGCGCCAGCAGCCACACAGGGACCCGTGAAAAACTGTTTTTT,CASSHTGTREKLFF
TRBD1,TRBV7-9,NA,TRBJ1-1,TGTGCCAGCAGCTTAGCAGGGACAGATCGGAACACTGAAGCTTTCTTT,CASSLAGTDRNTEAFF
TRBD2,TRBV4-2,NA,TRBJ2-7,TGTGCCAGCAGCCAAGATCCCGCTAGCGGGCTTTACGAGCAGTACTTC,CASSQDPASGLYEQYF
NA,TRBV27,NA,TRBJ1-2,TGTGCCAGCAGGTCAAGGGGGGGCAACTATGGCTACACCTTC,CASRSRGGNYGYTF
NA,TRBV2,NA,TRBJ1-5,TGTGCCAGCAGTATTAGGACAGTACATAGCAATCAGCCCCAGCATTTT,CASSIRTVHSNQPQHF
TRBD2,TRBV27,NA,TRBJ2-2,TGTGCCAGCAGAACTAGCGGGACCGGGGAGCTGTTTTTT,CASRTSGTGELFF
NA,TRBV11-2,once,TRBJ1-2,TGTGCCAGCAGCTCGCGATCCTCGGGCTACACCTTC,CASSSRSSGYTF
TRBD2,TRBV4-1,NA,TRBJ2-3,TGCGCCAGCAGCCAATTGGCGCGGGGGAGCACAGATACGCAGTATTTT,CASSQLARGSTDTQYF
NA,TRBV7-6,NA,TRBJ2-7,TGTGCCAGCAGCTTAAAGAGGCAGGGGTCCTACGAGCAGTACTTC,CASSLKRQGSYEQYF
TRBD1,TRBV18,once,TRBJ1-1,TGTGCCAGCTCACCCCGGGGGACAGGTGAAGCTTTCTTT,CASSPRGTGEAFF
TRBD2,TRBV5-1,NA,TRBJ2-3,TGCGCCAGCAGCTTGGCCGCCGGGGGGGCCACAGATACGCAGTATTTT,CASSLAAGGATDTQYF
TRBD2,TRBV6-1,few,TRBJ2-1,TGTGCCAGCAGCGCTAGCGGGGCCCGCTACAATGAGCAGTTCTTC,CASSASGARYNEQFF
TRBD2,TRBV7-2,NA,TRBJ2-5,TGTGCCAGCAGCTTAGGGAGACTAGCTCAAGAGACCCAGTACTTC,CASSLGRLAQETQYF
NA,TRBV2,NA,TRBJ1-6,TGTGCCAGCAGTGTTGACCGGGACAATCGACCGACTAATTCACCCCTCCACTTT,CASSVDRDNRPTNSPLHF
TRBD2,TRBV4-2,NA,TRBJ2-3,TGTGCCAGCAGCCCCAGCGGGGGGGCCGTAGATACGCAGTATTTT,CASSPSGGAVDTQYF
NA,TRBV19,once,TRBJ1-1,TGTGCCAGTAGACCGGACAGTAACATGAACACTGAAGCTTTCTTT,CASRPDSNMNTEAFF
NA,TRBV6-5,NA,TRBJ2-7,TGTGCCAGCAGTTACCAGCGGCACTCCTACGAGCAGTACTTC,CASSYQRHSYEQYF
NA,TRBV19,NA,TRBJ2-7,TGTGCCAGTAGTATCCTGGACAGTCCCTACGAGCAGTACTTC,CASSILDSPYEQYF
NA,TRBV7-2,NA,TRBJ1-5,TGTGCCAGCAGCTTAGGTCGGGGTTTCAATCAGCCCCAGCATTTT,CASSLGRGFNQPQHF
TRBD2,TRBV2,NA,TRBJ2-1,TGTGCCAGCAGTGAAGTGGCGGGGGGGCCCTACAATGAGCAGTTCTTC,CASSEVAGGPYNEQFF
NA,TRBV7-9,NA,TRBJ1-1,TGTGCCAGCAGCTTAGTCCAAGGAGGGTTTGAAGCTTTCTTT,CASSLVQGGFEAFF
TRBD1,TRBV7-2,NA,TRBJ2-3,TGTGCCAGCAGCTTACAGACAGGGCCAGCAGATACGCAGTATTTT,CASSLQTGPADTQYF
NA,TRBV9,once,TRBJ1-6,TGTGCCAGCACCCTAGGGGATCCTAAGCGCGGTTCACCCCTCCACTTT,CASTLGDPKRGSPLHF
TRBD2,TRBV6-1,NA,TRBJ2-7,TGTGCCAGCAGTGAAGCTAGCGGGGGGGCCTACGAGCAGTACTTC,CASSEASGGAYEQYF
TRBD2,TRBV5-1,NA,TRBJ2-1,TGCGCCAGCAGCCTCGGGGGGGACCCCTCCTACAATGAGCAGTTCTTC,CASSLGGDPSYNEQFF
TRBD2,TRBV7-7,NA,TRBJ2-2,TGTGCTAGCAGCCCGGTTAGCGGGGGAACAAGAACCGGGGAGCTGTTTTTT,CASSPVSGGTRTGELFF
NA,TRBV7-9,once,TRBJ1-1,TGTGCCAGCAGCTTAGCCGCAGGGGCGAACACTGAAGCTTTCTTT,CASSLAAGANTEAFF
TRBD1,TRBV2,NA,TRBJ2-4,TGTGCCAGCAGCCAACAGGGGATTGACAAAAACATTCAGTACTTC,CASSQQGIDKNIQYF
TRBD1,TRBV28,NA,TRBJ1-1,TGTGCCAGCAGTTTAGTTCTAACAGGGGTATCGGACACTGAAGCTTTCTTT,CASSLVLTGVSDTEAFF
NA,TRBV5-6,NA,TRBJ2-3,TGTGCCAGCAGCTTGGGAGAGTCTAGCACAGATACGCAGTATTTT,CASSLGESSTDTQYF
NA,TRBV6-6,once,TRBJ1-2,TGTGCCAGCAGTACCCGGTGGGGCTACACCTTC,CASSTRWGYTF
NA,TRBV6-5,NA,TRBJ1-1,TGTGCCAGCAGGACTTCACAGGTGAACACTGAAGCTTTCTTT,CASRTSQVNTEAFF